This passage covers 4 T cell receptor beta chains from one sample sequenced in a study of cytomegalovirus exposure and HLA in healthy donors. The study ran its PCR with 60 Vbeta and 13 Jbeta primers. Produced via immunoSEQ multiplex PCR; TCRdb's table is partial and in-frame only. The table has roughly 150,000 clones, approximately 80% seen once; the top ten hold roughly 4%. Sequenced material: PBMCs. The receptors here all came from a woman aged 40 to 49 in good health and CMV-seropositive.

The chain uses TRBV9 and TRBJ2-2; 14 bases are shared with TRBD2. J was trimmed by 3 bases and V by 0 bases; bases with no gene match: 4. Per the germline V gene, CDR1 is SGDLS and CDR2 is YYNGEE. The length of the CDR3 is 18 residues. CDR3 nucleotides: TGTGCCAGCAGCGTAGTCGGGACTAGCGGGAGTCACACCGGGGAGCTGTTTTTT. This codes for CASSVVGTSGSHTGELFF.

This rearrangement joins TRBV19 to TRBJ2-7, with 11 bases matching TRBD2. This CDR3 is built from 16 residues. Germline loops: CDR1 LNHDA, CDR2 SQIVND (reference sequence). V lost 3 bases and J lost 5; bases outside the gene matches: 9. CDR3 in amino acids: CASSIETSGSQNEQYF. The CDR3 DNA reads TGTGCCAGTAGTATCGAAACTAGCGGGAGTCAGAACGAGCAGTACTTC.

The V call is TRBV28, the J call TRBJ2-5; 13 positions match TRBD2. The CDR3 is 16 residues long. Germline trimming cut 5 bases from V and 3 bases from J; bases unmatched to any gene: 6. Germline V gene sequence: CDR1 MDHEN, CDR2 SYDVKM. CDR3 nucleotide sequence: TGTGCCAGCAGTAGACTAGCGGGAGGTGTCAAAGAGACCCAGTACTTC. This encodes CASSRLAGGVKETQYF.

This sequence joins TRBV29-1 and TRBJ2-5; D is unclear. Between the trimmed V and J ends, which lost 6 bases and 0 bases, there was a span of 8 bases. CDR1 and CDR2 from the germline V gene are SQVTM and ANQGSEA. The CDR3 is made up of 12 amino acids. The CDR3, as DNA: TGCAGCGTCCTGCAGTACCAAGAGACCCAGTACTTC. Protein sequence: CSVLQYQETQYF.